Following are 8 T cell receptor beta chains from one sample sequenced in a study of T-cell memory formation after mild COVID-19. Via MiXCR, TCRdb re-called the 5' RACE reads, giving one row per CDR3 protein. The top ten hold more than 1.3% of the sample, which has fewer than 50,000 distinct CDR3 sequences, 7.3% seen once. What was sequenced was PBMCs or a T cell subset sorted from them (not recorded which). The source of these receptors is a man aged 18 to 30 who had mild COVID-19 (a few samples of this study predate the infection). Cell type and time point are not known.

The table lists this clonotype with a few counts. This chain joins TRBV7-2 and TRBJ1-1; D is undetermined. From germline, CDR1 is SGHTA and CDR2 FQGNSA. V lost 6 bases and J lost 4, with 9 bases in between. The CDR3 loop spans 12 amino acids. The CDR3 sequence is CASRAWGTEAFF. CDR3 coding DNA: TGTGCCAGCAGGGCCTGGGGCACTGAAGCTTTCTTT. The whole variable domain, remainder taken from reference TRBV7-2 and TRBJ1-1, is GAGVSQSPSNKVTEKGKDVELRCDPISGHTALYWYRQSLGQGLEFLIYFQGNSAPDKSGLPSDRFSAERTGGSVSTLTIQRTQQEDSAVYLCASRAWGTEAFFGQGTRLTVV.

CDR3 loop: CASSVGQPNQPQHF. For the CDR3, the DNA is TGTGCCAGCAGCGTCGGACAGCCCAATCAGCCCCAGCATTTT. The gene calls are TRBV6-1 and TRBJ1-5; D perhaps matches TRBD1 (6 bases). Germline V gene sequence: CDR1 MNHNS, CDR2 SASEGT. The V and J ends lost 6 bases and 3 bases respectively, with 12 bases between them. The length of the CDR3 is 14 residues.

The gene calls are TRBV10-3 and TRBJ2-1, with D perhaps matching TRBD2 (6 bases). CDR3 length: 14 amino acids. The ends were cut back, 7 bases at V and 7 bases at J, with 17 bases in the middle. Germline values: CDR1 ENHRY, CDR2 SYGVKD. DNA for the CDR3: TGTGCCATCACCCGAGGAGGGGATGTGAATGAGCAGTTCTTC. Translating gives CAITRGGDVNEQFF.

This clonotype occurred many times. The chain joins TRBV4-3 to TRBJ1-1; D not certain. The germline V gene encodes CDR1 LGHNA and CDR2 YSLEER. This CDR3 is 13 amino acids long. V was pared by 0 bases and J by 8 bases, with 10 bases between. CDR3 protein: CASSQEASGEAFF. For the CDR3, the DNA is TGCGCCAGCAGCCAAGAGGCATCCGGGGAAGCTTTCTTT.

V is TRBV15 and J is TRBJ2-4; 12 bases are a match to TRBD1. The CDR3 covers 16 residues. Trimming at V came to 0 bases and at J to 7 bases, leaving 4 bases not matched to a gene. Germline V lookup: CDR1 LNHNV, CDR2 YYDKDF (reference sequence). The CDR3: CATSRDAGTGGNIQYF. As DNA, the CDR3 is TGTGCCACCAGCAGAGATGCAGGGACAGGGGGCAACATTCAGTACTTC.

This clonotype was counted ten times or more. V is TRBV29-1 and J is TRBJ2-3, with unresolved D. The CDR3 consists of 11 residues. Looked up from germline, CDR1 is SQVTM and CDR2 is ANQGSEA. Trimming cost V 5 bases and J 4 bases, with 7 bases left between them. CDR3 in DNA: TGCAGCGTTAAGCTGGCAGATACGCAGTATTTT. It translates to CSVKLADTQYF.

This sequence joins TRBV18 and TRBJ2-5, with 11 bases fitting TRBD2. The CDR3 consists of 15 residues. V lost 6 bases, J lost 2 bases, and 5 bases stayed unmatched. The germline gives CDR1 KGHSH, CDR2 LQKENI. This CDR3 reads CASSLRTSGQETQYF. CDR3 bases: TGTGCCAGCTCTCTCCGGACTAGCGGGCAAGAGACCCAGTACTTC.

The table lists this clonotype with a few counts. The chain is built from TRBV5-5 and TRBJ2-3, with D tentatively TRBD1 or TRBD2 (6 bases each). The V and J ends lost 6 bases and 6 bases respectively, with 17 bases between them. The CDR3 is 14 amino acids. Germline values: CDR1 SGHKS, CDR2 YYEKEE (reference sequence). CDR3: CASNRDTRGDTQYF. The CDR3 region has the DNA TGTGCCAGCAACCGGGACACCCGGGGGGATACGCAGTATTTT.